Each of the 26 T cell receptor beta chains below was sequenced from the same sample in a study of cytomegalovirus exposure and HLA in healthy donors. 13 Jbeta primers and 60 Vbeta primers were used for the PCR. Produced via immunoSEQ multiplex PCR; TCRdb's table is partial and in-frame only. There are about 140,000 clones in the sample; around 81% occur only once, and around 2.5% lies in the top ten. Material: PBMCs. The receptor set was obtained from a man in his fifties or sixties in good health and CMV-seronegative.

This clone appeared a few times. The chain links TRBV9 to TRBJ2-7; TRBD1 agrees at 12 bases. The V and J ends lost 0 bases and 3 bases, in that order; junction bases with no gene match: 4. The CDR3 consists of 16 residues. CDR1 is SGDLS and CDR2 is YYNGEE in the germline V gene. The CDR3 sequence: CASSVAGTGGFYEQYF. CDR3 sequence (DNA): TGTGCCAGCAGCGTAGCTGGGACAGGGGGCTTCTACGAGCAGTACTTC.

This chain uses TRBV4-2 with TRBJ1-2; 8 bases map to TRBD1. Germline V CDR1 and CDR2: LGHNA, YNFKEQ. Trimming at V came to 0 bases and at J to 8 bases, leaving 5 bases not matched to a gene. This CDR3 is 14 amino acids long. CDR3 loop: CASSQDPGGGGYTF. The CDR3, as DNA: TGTGCCAGCAGCCAAGATCCAGGGGGCGGCGGCTACACCTTC.

The chain couples TRBV9 to TRBJ2-5; the match to TRBD2 covers 7 bases. Germline V lookup: CDR1 SGDLS, CDR2 YYNGEE. CDR3 length equals 14 residues. Losses at the gene ends were 0 bases for V and 9 bases for J; bases not matched to a gene: 8. The chain's CDR3 is CASSVGGGDGSQYF. CDR3 DNA sequence: TGTGCCAGCAGCGTAGGGGGGGGAGATGGGTCCCAGTACTTC.

The J gene is TRBJ1-1, the V gene TRBV6-1; D perhaps matches TRBD1 (6 bases). The V gene's germline CDR1 is MNHNS and CDR2 SASEGT. The CDR3 loop spans 13 amino acids. Trimming cost V 3 bases and J 4 bases, with 9 bases left between them. Here the CDR3 reads CASSDRGGTEAFF. The CDR3 DNA reads as TGTGCCAGCAGTGATAGAGGGGGCACTGAAGCTTTCTTT.

The gene calls are TRBV11-2 and TRBJ2-5; D may be TRBD1 (5 bases). This CDR3 comprises 12 residues. The germline V gene encodes CDR1 SGHAT and CDR2 FQNNGV. Trimming cost V 6 bases and J 7 bases, with 12 bases left between them. The CDR3 DNA is TGTGCCAGCAGGCAGGGTTTCGCGACCCAGTACTTC. It specifies CASRQGFATQYF.

The CDR3 DNA reads TGTGCCAGCAGTTTTCGGACAGGGGGAGTTAAAGAGCAGTTCTTC. Its translation is CASSFRTGGVKEQFF. This chain connects TRBV6-1 to TRBJ2-1, with 10 bases aligning to TRBD1. CDR3 length: 15 residues. Germline loops: CDR1 MNHNS, CDR2 SASEGT. V was clipped by 5 bases and J by 10 bases; unmatched bases: 11.

This chain joins TRBV28 and TRBJ2-7, with D perhaps matching TRBD1 (5 bases). V gave up 10 bases and J gave up 5 bases, with 21 bases separating them. CDR1 and CDR2 from the germline V gene are MDHEN and SYDVKM. CDR3 length equals 14 residues. CDR3 sequence (DNA): TGTGCCATCTTGTTTGGGGCCTTTGGGGACGAGCAGTACTTC. Its translation is CAILFGAFGDEQYF.

This chain connects TRBV5-4 to TRBJ1-2; TRBD1 agrees at 10 bases. The CDR3 length is 14 residues. V lost 5 bases and J lost 8; bases outside the gene matches: 9. Germline V gene lookup returns CDR1 SGHNT and CDR2 YYREEE (reference sequence). CDR3: CASSSGTGDSGYTF. CDR3 DNA sequence: TGTGCCAGCAGTTCCGGGACAGGGGATTCCGGCTACACCTTC.

The chain recombines TRBV19 with TRBJ1-5, with TRBD1 identical over 8 bases. Germline CDR1 LNHDA, CDR2 SQIVND (reference sequence). The CDR3 is made up of 17 amino acids. Germline trimming cut 3 bases from V and 0 bases from J; bases unmatched to any gene: 7. The CDR3 is CASSIKSGGYSNQPQHF. The CDR3 nucleotides are TGTGCCAGTAGTATTAAGTCAGGGGGCTATAGCAATCAGCCCCAGCATTTT.

The chain links TRBV6-1 to TRBJ1-1; D is uncertain. The CDR3 sequence is 15 residues long. CDR1 is MNHNS and CDR2 is SASEGT in the germline V gene. Trimming removed 0 bases from V and 1 base from J, with 9 bases in between. CDR3 coding DNA: TGTGCCAGCAGTGAAGCCTTCACACGGAACACTGAAGCTTTCTTT. Translation: CASSEAFTRNTEAFF.

This clone was seen a handful of times. The chain recombines TRBV7-8 with TRBJ1-2; possibly TRBD1 for D (5 bases). This CDR3 comprises 14 residues. The V gene's germline CDR1 is SGHVS and CDR2 FQNEAQ. Deletions cut 1 base from V and 6 bases from J, with 12 bases between. The CDR3 DNA sequence: TGTGCCAGCAGCTTAGGAGGGGACTCTGATGGCTACACCTTC. Translated, it gives CASSLGGDSDGYTF.

The chain links TRBV19 to TRBJ1-2; maybe TRBD1 (5 bases). CDR1 and CDR2 (germline): LNHDA, SQIVND (reference sequence). V was clipped by 7 bases and J by 8 bases, with 20 bases between them. The CDR3 contains 14 residues. DNA for the CDR3: TGTGCCAGTATCCCAGGAGGGGCGGGTGGAGGCTACACCTTC. Translated: CASIPGGAGGGYTF.

Only a few counts were recorded for this clone. The chain combines TRBV6-5 with TRBJ1-2; 7 positions match TRBD1. This CDR3 region has 14 residues. The junction had 8 bases not matched to a gene; V was cut back by 6 bases and J by 4 bases. Germline lookup yields CDR1 MNHEY and CDR2 SVGAGI. CDR3 in DNA: TGTGCCAGCAGCCCCCGGGACAGAGCCTATGGCTACACCTTC. It yields the protein CASSPRDRAYGYTF.

The V and J genes are TRBV2 and TRBJ1-4; 8 bases are a match to TRBD1. Germline V gene data show CDR1 as SNHLY and CDR2 as FYNNEI. The CDR3 contains 18 residues. V gave up 7 bases and J gave up 0 bases; unmatched junction bases: 13. DNA for the CDR3: TGTGCCAGCATCAGGACAGGGAGCTTAGCCGCAACTAATGAAAAACTGTTTTTT. This gives the protein CASIRTGSLAATNEKLFF.

The chain recombines TRBV7-3 with TRBJ1-1, with D perhaps matching TRBD1 (6 bases). In germline, CDR1 is SGHTA, CDR2 FQGTGA. The CDR3 contains 15 residues. Trimming removed 1 base from V and 1 base from J, with 10 bases in between. In nucleotides, the CDR3 is TGTGCCAGCAGCTTAAGCAGGGGCTGGAACACTGAAGCTTTCTTT. Protein: CASSLSRGWNTEAFF.

This chain connects TRBV9 to TRBJ2-1; 11 bases map to TRBD1. Germline V gives CDR1 SGDLS, CDR2 YYNGEE. V shed 4 bases, J shed 7 bases, and the junction held 4 bases outside the gene matches. This CDR3 region has 14 residues. The CDR3 nucleotides are TGTGCCAGCAGCTCCGGGACAGGGGGGAATGAGCAGTTCTTC. This gives the protein CASSSGTGGNEQFF.

This chain uses TRBV6-4 with TRBJ2-3; 9 bases are shared with TRBD2. V shed 0 bases and J 5 bases; nucleotides not matched to a gene: 3. This CDR3 contains 15 residues. The germline gives CDR1 MRHNA, CDR2 SNTAGT. The CDR3 spells CASSDSGAGGDTQYF. In DNA, the CDR3 is TGTGCCAGCAGTGACTCGGGAGCGGGAGGAGATACGCAGTATTTT.

This clone has just a few counts. This CDR3 reads CASSLGRQTQETQYF. The CDR3 region has the DNA TGTGCCAGCAGCTTAGGTAGACAGACCCAAGAGACCCAGTACTTC. The chain recombines TRBV11-3 with TRBJ2-5, with D possibly TRBD1 on 5 matching bases. This CDR3 has 15 residues. V was trimmed by 1 base and J by 1 base, leaving 10 bases between them. Looked up from germline, CDR1 is SGHNT and CDR2 is YENEEA.

This clone appeared a single time. The chain links TRBV7-2 to TRBJ2-7, with D maybe TRBD2 (5 bases). The CDR3 has 15 amino acids. The germline gives CDR1 SGHTA, CDR2 FQGNSA. The V gene lost 0 bases and the J gene lost 3 bases, with 12 bases spanning the gap. CDR3 coding DNA: TGTGCCAGCAGCTTAGCCCTCGACTATTTCTACGAGCAGTACTTC. Encoded protein: CASSLALDYFYEQYF.

The J gene is TRBJ2-6, the V gene TRBV9; D perhaps matches TRBD1 (6 bases). Germline CDR1 reads SGDLS; CDR2 reads YYNGEE. The CDR3 covers 16 residues. V lost 5 bases to trimming and J lost 4 bases, with 16 bases between them. The CDR3 spells CASRGSTGTGANVLTF. For the CDR3, the DNA is TGTGCCAGCAGAGGGTCTACAGGGACCGGGGCCAACGTCCTGACTTTC.

This clone was observed a single time. The chain carries TRBV19 and TRBJ1-2; 9 bases are shared with TRBD1. Germline V CDR1 and CDR2: LNHDA, SQIVND (reference sequence). V lost 7 bases and J lost 8; bases outside the gene matches: 14. The CDR3 runs 15 residues. The DNA of the CDR3 is TGTGCCAGTATTAACAAGGCACAGGGGGCTATAGGCTACACCTTC. Protein: CASINKAQGAIGYTF.

This clone has just one count. The chain uses TRBV6-6 and TRBJ1-6, with 10 nucleotides matching TRBD1. After removal of 5 bases from V and 7 bases from J, the junction contained 2 bases not matched to a gene. The CDR3 totals 14 residues. In germline, CDR1 is MNHNY, CDR2 SVGAGI (reference sequence). The CDR3 sequence: CASSAGQGNSPLHF. In nucleotides, the CDR3 is TGTGCCAGCAGTGCGGGACAGGGGAATTCACCCCTCCACTTT.

The chain has TRBV5-1 and TRBJ1-1; the match to TRBD1 covers 9 bases. This CDR3 spans 13 amino acids. CDR1 SGHRS and CDR2 YFSETQ come from the germline V gene. V shed 0 bases and J 9 bases; nucleotides not matched to a gene: 3. The CDR3 is CASSLGDRDQAFF. The CDR3 DNA is TGCGCCAGCAGCTTGGGGGACAGGGACCAAGCTTTCTTT.

This sequence joins TRBV6-1 and TRBJ2-1; 8 positions match TRBD1. The V and J ends lost 2 bases and 5 bases, in that order; junction bases with no gene match: 5. Germline CDR1 is MNHNS and CDR2 is SASEGT. The CDR3 is 15 residues long. CDR3 residues: CASSERTGLNNEQFF. CDR3 coding DNA: TGTGCCAGCAGTGAAAGGACAGGGCTGAACAATGAGCAGTTCTTC.

This rearrangement joins TRBV5-1 to TRBJ2-1; D unclear. The CDR3 length is 11 residues. Germline lookup yields CDR1 SGHRS and CDR2 YFSETQ. The V end lost 6 bases, the J end lost 5 bases, and 6 bases lay between the germline ends. The CDR3 DNA follows: TGCGCCAGCACCAGAAACAATGAGCAGTTCTTC. This translates into CASTRNNEQFF.

The gene calls are TRBV7-2 and TRBJ1-2; 7 nucleotides agree with TRBD1. CDR1 is SGHTA, CDR2 FQGNSA, per germline. The CDR3 is 16 amino acids. V gave up 0 bases and J gave up 0 bases; unmatched junction bases: 4. CDR3 in DNA: TGTGCCAGCAGCTTAGCTCCGGGACAGACTAACTATGGCTACACCTTC. It encodes CASSLAPGQTNYGYTF.